This T cell receptor beta chain was captured by sequencing in a study of regulatory T cells in long-lasting Graves disease. Study at large: Recently diagnosed Graves' patients had received antithyroid drugs for under 3 months. The study's findings and limits: TRBV28, TRBJ1-2 and TRBJ2-5 were favored in persistent disease.

The TCR beta library used iRepertoire HTBI primers with Arm-PCR amplification of CDR3. TCRdb re-analysed the multiplex PCR reads in MiXCR, keeping a single row per CDR3 protein. The table shows around 250,000 distinct CDR3 sequences, with around 20% occurring only once. Germline-derived CDR1 and CDR2 are SGHNT and YENEEA. Trimming pared 0 bases from V and 10 bases from J, leaving 9 bases between. This CDR3 spans 12 amino acids. This clonotype was recorded at least ten times. Its specificity is not known. Stated time point: newly diagnosed GD, antithyroid drugs for less than 3 months. From RNA extracted from PBMCs, the TCR library was made. American Thyroid Association guidelines defined how Graves' disease was diagnosed.

Sample: peripheral blood mononuclear cells (PBMCs), taken at new diagnosis, from a patient treated with antithyroid drugs. This chain links TRBV11-3 with TRBJ2-5; the D is unclear. The clonotype was recovered from a female donor with Graves disease. For the CDR3, the DNA is TGTGCCAGCAGCTTAGACCAAGGTGTCCAGTACTTC. Translation: CASSLDQGVQYF.